This paragraph covers one T cell receptor (beta chain) sequence. Its antigen is currently not known. A junction boundary mismatches the germline segment, possibly from a read error. Starting from 500 to 650 ng total RNA, TCRbeta-specific cDNA was produced by reverse transcription with a constant-region primer and ProtoScript II reverse transcriptase. Three nested multiplex PCR rounds, following a slightly modified ARM-PCR procedure, were used to build the TCRbeta libraries. Each of the first two PCR rounds ran for approximately 11 cycles using multiplex TRBV1-TRBV30 forward primers together with a Cbeta reverse primer. Sample barcodes and Illumina adapters were added in a final 25-cycle PCR using Deep VentR polymerase. Amplicons of 200-500 bp were gel-purified with a QIAquick gel extraction kit before sequencing. An Illumina HiSeq 2500 was used to sequence the TCRbeta amplicons with 250-bp paired-end reads. Under the source paper's analysis protocol: Reads were quality-trimmed with Trimmomatic v0.33, and paired reads were merged with FLASH v1.2.11 to recover full CDR3 sequences. V, D and J germline segments were assigned to the rearranged TCRbeta sequences using MiGEC v1.2.1b. Clonotype statistics, along with Shannon-Wiener diversity indices, were calculated using VDJtools v1.0.0. To reduce sampling bias, subsequent analyses other than the diversity analysis used only the 250 most abundant clonotypes in each sample. The public reads were reanalyzed by TCRdb: fastp trimming at Q25, MiXCR alignment, in-frame beta chains only. Each entry is one CDR3 protein sequence, shown with its most common DNA and genes. These V and J calls originate from TCRdb's pipeline instead of the authors' own analysis. This sample lists 75,000 to 90,000 distinct CDR3 sequences; 72% were detected once. Of the sample, 15% to 20% falls within the top ten clones.

Total RNA and DNA were co-extracted from about 20-30 mg of bulk tissue with the AllPrep DNA/RNA mini kit, without cell sorting. Between late 2015 and March 2016, five patients in China with histopathologically diagnosed primary liver carcinoma had surgical resection. Patients had chronic HBV infection and were treatment-naive at sampling. Five spatially separated regions were sampled per tumor: superior, inferior, left-lateral and right-lateral poles, plus the tumor centre. Histological examination found more than 80% viable tumor cells in every tumor sample. Fresh tumor and adjacent tissue pieces were bisected, with one half stored in RNAlater at -80 degrees C and the other half sent for histology. This sample is drawn from a study of tumor-infiltrating lymphocytes in primary liver carcinoma (dated 2017 in TCRdb). General notes on the study: Of the five patients (three men and two women, aged 30 to 69 years), four had hepatocellular carcinoma and one had combined HCC and intrahepatic cholangiocarcinoma. The study combined TCRbeta repertoire sequencing, expression microarrays and whole-exome sequencing across five regions of each liver tumor, with adjacent normal tissue and blood. A total of approximately 35 specimens from 5 patients, comprising 25 or so tumor regions, 5 adjacent noncancerous liver tissues and 5 peripheral blood samples, were covered by TCRbeta repertoire sequencing. The tumors of the five patients were staged as T1-T3 N0M0, with maximum diameters ranging from about 4.2 to 11 cm. Each sample produced about 3.5 to 7.13 million productive TCRbeta reads, and read depth showed no significant difference between tissue types. High reproducibility was observed for the technical replicate repertoires, with mean shared-clone rates near 0.89 and correlation coefficients above 0.95. To link TCRbeta repertoire diversity with the local molecular phenotype, the roughly 23 tumor region samples were profiled using Agilent mRNA microarrays. Study-wide findings and limitations: The top 250 clones made up a significantly larger repertoire fraction in tumors than in blood (p = 0.039). Pairs of tumor regions showed greater repertoire overlap (mean about 36%) than tumor-adjacent pairs (roughly 17%) or tumor-blood pairs (roughly 15%), which is consistent with antigen-driven expansion. Comparison of CD4+ and CD8+ T cell repertoires was precluded by the use of bulk unsorted samples. Only the TCR beta chain was sequenced, which likely underestimates true repertoire diversity because unpaired alpha chains were not captured. Only 4 to 6 patients were included in the study, and the authors note that the findings should be validated in a larger study. Only about 7-25% of top clones were found in all five regions of a tumor, suggesting spatial heterogeneity of tumor-infiltrating T cells.

Via the germline V gene, CDR1 is SQVTM and CDR2 ANQGSEA. The CDR3 spans 15 residues, from the cysteine through the phenylalanine. The sequence is cut down to CDR3 DNA, 45 bases in frame from base 1. The chain employs TRBV29-1 and TRBJ2-2, and TRBD2 aligns with 10 junction nucleotides. Source material: liver tumor tissue from sampling region 1. According to the study, the label for this sample's cell subset or site signals: tumor region T1, superior pole. The TCR originated in a man in his forties or fifties with primary liver carcinoma and hepatitis B virus infection. The nucleotide sequence reads as follows: TGCAGCGTTGAGGGGGGACTAGCGAACACCGTGGAGCTGTTTTTT. Translation gives CSVEGGLANTVELFF.